The 31 T cell receptor beta chains listed next were all sequenced from one sample in a study of T cell clonotyping in hematopoietic cell transplantation. Profiled with immunoSEQ multiplex PCR; TCRdb holds only in-frame clones, not every one. Of roughly 6,000 clones detected, around nine tenths appear once; the ten largest clones hold around 5.5%. Source: peripheral blood mononuclear cells, taken 100 days after allogeneic stem cell transplant. These receptors originate from a female patient in her 40s who had an allogeneic stem cell transplant from a related donor, so the T cells may come from the graft donor. Some clones in this sample may be carry-over from other donors' samples.

This clone was seen just once. V usage is TRBV5-6 and J usage is TRBJ2-3, with D possibly matching TRBD2 (5 bases). Per germline, CDR1 SGHDT and CDR2 YYEEEE. This CDR3 is built from 16 residues. Trimming removed 1 base from V and 3 bases from J, with 15 bases in between. CDR3 sequence reads: CASSLSSGFWTDTQYF. The CDR3 DNA reads TGTGCCAGCAGCTTGTCGTCGGGGTTCTGGACAGATACGCAGTATTTT.

The chain combines TRBV19 with TRBJ2-2, with 12 positions matching TRBD2. CDR3 length: 16 amino acids. The germline V gene has CDR1 LNHDA and CDR2 SQIVND (reference sequence). V was pared by 2 bases and J by 5 bases, with 3 bases of the junction left unmatched. The DNA for the CDR3 is TGTGCCAGTAGTATAATGACTAGCGGGAGAACCGGGGAGCTGTTTTTT. This encodes CASSIMTSGRTGELFF.

This clone has a single count. The V gene is TRBV5-1, the J gene TRBJ2-6; D not certain. This CDR3 comprises 15 residues. Germline-derived CDR1 and CDR2 are SGHRS and YFSETQ. V lost 5 bases and J 0 bases, leaving 9 bases between the germline ends. The CDR3 here is CASRTVLSGANVLTF. The CDR3 nucleotides are TGCGCCAGCAGAACCGTCCTCTCTGGGGCCAACGTCCTGACTTTC.

This clone was counted only a few times. The rearrangement links TRBV10-3 to TRBJ1-2; 12 nucleotides agree with TRBD1. Trimming removed 2 bases from V and 7 bases from J; junction bases left unmatched: 5. This CDR3 has 15 residues. Per germline, CDR1 ENHRY and CDR2 SYGVKD. CDR3 loop: CAISEKGQGATGYTF. The CDR3 coding sequence is TGTGCCATCAGTGAGAAGGGACAGGGGGCCACTGGCTACACCTTC.

The V gene is TRBV4-1, the J gene TRBJ2-1; 8 bases fit TRBD2. CDR1 is MGHRA and CDR2 is YSYEKL in the germline V gene. Trimming cost V 0 bases and J 3 bases; bases outside gene matches: 4. CDR3 length equals 16 residues. The CDR3 region is CASSQDRAGVYNEQFF. The CDR3 DNA sequence: TGCGCCAGCAGCCAAGATCGAGCGGGAGTCTACAATGAGCAGTTCTTC.

The chain links TRBV6-1 to TRBJ2-5, with D perhaps TRBD1 or TRBD2 (5 bases each). Germline assignment: CDR1 MNHNS and CDR2 SASEGT. The CDR3 has 14 residues. The V end was cut by 1 base, the J end by 5 bases, with 11 bases between. In nucleotides, the CDR3 is TGTGCCAGCAGTGAAGGGTCGGGGCATGAGACCCAGTACTTC. Protein sequence: CASSEGSGHETQYF.

This clone showed up just a few times. V and J are TRBV6-6 and TRBJ1-5; perhaps TRBD1 as D (5 bases). The V gene lost 2 bases and the J gene lost 0 bases, with 5 bases spanning the gap. Germline-derived CDR1 and CDR2 are MNHNY and SVGAGI (reference sequence). This CDR3 is 14 amino acids long. Written as DNA, the CDR3 is TGTGCCAGCAGTTACCAGGGTAGCAATCAGCCCCAGCATTTT. It encodes CASSYQGSNQPQHF.

The gene calls are TRBV12-5 and TRBJ2-5; no clear D gene. V was trimmed by 1 base and J by 2 bases, leaving 5 bases between them. This CDR3 spans 13 amino acids. Germline loops: CDR1 LGHNT, CDR2 FRNRAP. Written as DNA, the CDR3 is TGTGCTAGTGGTTTGGACATACAAGAGACCCAGTACTTC. Residues: CASGLDIQETQYF.

The chain joins TRBV11-2 to TRBJ2-7; no firm D call. The CDR3 runs 14 residues. Between the trimmed V and J ends, which lost 4 bases and 5 bases, there was a span of 15 bases. Germline assignment: CDR1 SGHAT and CDR2 FQNNGV. The CDR3 DNA follows: TGTGCCAGCAGCTCCGGACGGACGTCTAACGAGCAGTACTTC. It codes for CASSSGRTSNEQYF.

This rearrangement joins TRBV5-1 to TRBJ2-6; D assignment may be TRBD1 or TRBD2 (5 bases each). CDR1 is SGHRS and CDR2 is YFSETQ in the germline V gene. This CDR3 contains 18 residues. V lost 0 bases to trimming and J lost 3 bases, with 16 bases between them. The CDR3 loop reads CASSLGWGSGYGANVLTF. The CDR3 DNA follows: TGCGCCAGCAGCTTGGGTTGGGGGTCAGGGTATGGGGCCAACGTCCTGACTTTC.

The chain is built from TRBV7-9 and TRBJ1-4; D not resolved. There are 11 residues in the CDR3. Germline values: CDR1 SEHNR, CDR2 FQNEAQ (reference sequence). The germline V and J ends were trimmed by 3 bases and 7 bases, with 3 bases remaining between them. The DNA for the CDR3 is TGTGCCAGCAGCTTTGGTGAAAAACTGTTTTTT. This encodes CASSFGEKLFF.

This clone came up once. CDR3 sequence: CASSSYRGEAFF. The CDR3 nucleotides are TGTGCCAGCAGCTCGTACAGGGGAGAAGCTTTCTTT. The chain uses TRBV5-4 and TRBJ1-1, with 7 bases that match TRBD1. Germline V gene sequence: CDR1 SGHNT, CDR2 YYREEE (reference sequence). The ends lost 3 bases at V and 8 bases at J; junction bases unmatched: 4. The CDR3 totals 12 residues.

This chain links TRBV9 with TRBJ2-1; D call uncertain. Between the trimmed V and J ends, which lost 2 bases and 3 bases, there was a span of 6 bases. This CDR3 has 13 residues. The germline CDR1 and CDR2 sequences are SGDLS and YYNGEE. The CDR3 protein is CASSVSDYNEQFF. The CDR3 bases are TGTGCCAGCAGCGTTTCAGACTACAATGAGCAGTTCTTC.

The CDR3 reads CASSFGSGTFGELFF. CDR3 nucleotide sequence: TGTGCCAGCAGCTTTGGTAGCGGTACTTTCGGGGAGCTGTTTTTT. This chain uses TRBV11-3 with TRBJ2-2; TRBD2 is a possible D gene (6 bases). Trimming pared 3 bases from V and 7 bases from J, leaving 15 bases between. The CDR3 spans 15 residues. The germline V gene has CDR1 SGHNT and CDR2 YENEEA.

This clone was observed a handful of times. Other DNA sequences in this specimen translate into the identical CDR3. V is TRBV30 and J is TRBJ1-4; a possible D gene is TRBD1 (6 bases). The CDR3 consists of 14 residues. CDR1 is GTSNPN, CDR2 SVGIG, per germline (reference sequence). Trimming removed 3 bases at V and 1 base at J, with 9 bases between. CDR3 in DNA: TGTGCCTGGAGAGCACAGGGAACTAATGAAAAACTGTTTTTT. This codes for CAWRAQGTNEKLFF.

This clone was counted between two and nine times. This sequence joins TRBV6-4 and TRBJ2-2; D is uncertain. The CDR3 loop spans 14 amino acids. Deletions cut 4 bases from V and 4 bases from J, with 10 bases between. Per the germline V gene, CDR1 is MRHNA and CDR2 is SNTAGT. The CDR3 sequence is CASSGTPGTGELFF. The CDR3 nucleotides read TGTGCCAGCAGTGGGACCCCGGGCACCGGGGAGCTGTTTTTT.

This clone came up once. This rearrangement joins TRBV7-6 to TRBJ2-7; maybe TRBD2 (6 bases). V lost 1 base and J lost 2, with 15 bases in between. The CDR3 is 16 amino acids. The germline CDR1 and CDR2 sequences are SGHVS and FNYEAQ. The CDR3 DNA reads TGTGCCAGCAGCTTAGAAGCGGCGGGAACCACCTACGAGCAGTACTTC. It codes for CASSLEAAGTTYEQYF.

The CDR3 coding sequence is TGTGCCAGCAGTGACAGGGTCGATATACGCGAGCAGTACTTC. Amino acids: CASSDRVDIREQYF. The rearrangement uses TRBV6-1 and TRBJ2-7, with a weak D call TRBD1 (5 bases). The CDR3 loop spans 14 amino acids. Per the germline V gene, CDR1 is MNHNS and CDR2 is SASEGT. Trimming left V 3 bases short and J 6 bases short, with 15 bases between.

The J gene is TRBJ1-1, the V gene TRBV19; D gene unclear. Germline V gene data show CDR1 as LNHDA and CDR2 as SQIVND (reference sequence). The CDR3 totals 13 residues. V dropped 0 bases and J dropped 7 bases, with 9 bases sitting between them. The CDR3, as DNA: TGTGCCAGTAGTATAGATATTGAGGGTGAAGCTTTCTTT. Its translation: CASSIDIEGEAFF.

The chain joins TRBV27 to TRBJ2-7; a possible D gene is TRBD1 (6 bases). Trimming stripped 5 bases from V and 3 bases from J, with 11 bases between. The CDR3 has 13 amino acids. Per the germline V gene, CDR1 is MNHEY and CDR2 is SMNVEV (reference sequence). The CDR3: CASSQGTYYEQYF. CDR3 nucleotides: TGTGCCAGCAGTCAAGGGACATACTACGAGCAGTACTTC.

This sequence joins TRBV4-1 and TRBJ2-1; 8 bases agree with TRBD2. The CDR3 length is 21 residues. V dropped 0 bases and J dropped 0; count of bases not matched to a gene: 16. Germline CDR1 MGHRA, CDR2 YSYEKL. The CDR3 loop is CASSQDSGTRRYSSSYNEQFF. CDR3 nucleotide sequence: TGCGCCAGCAGCCAAGATTCCGGGACTAGAAGATACTCGAGCTCCTACAATGAGCAGTTCTTC.

The chain combines TRBV10-3 with TRBJ1-1, with 8 nucleotides matching TRBD1. The ends lost 6 bases at V and 2 bases at J; junction bases unmatched: 8. CDR1 and CDR2 from the germline V gene are ENHRY and SYGVKD. The CDR3 spans 15 residues. CDR3 bases: TGTGCCATCAGGACCCCGACAGGGGAAAACACTGAAGCTTTCTTT. It translates to CAIRTPTGENTEAFF.

This CDR3 reads CASSVGDGELFF. The CDR3 region has the DNA TGTGCCAGCAGCGTAGGGGACGGGGAGCTGTTTTTT. The chain is built from TRBV9 and TRBJ2-2, with unresolved D. This CDR3 has 12 amino acids. Germline V lookup: CDR1 SGDLS, CDR2 YYNGEE. The germline V and J ends were trimmed by 0 bases and 7 bases, with 4 bases remaining between them.

V usage is TRBV14 and J usage is TRBJ2-1; D not certain. The CDR3 is 11 amino acids. Germline CDR1 is SGHDN and CDR2 is FVKESK. With 10 bases removed from V and 7 bases from J, the gap between germline ends came to 11 bases. For the CDR3, the DNA is TGTGCCATATTAGCTGGGAATGAGCAGTTCTTC. It translates to CAILAGNEQFF. Full variable domain (outside the CDR3, taken from reference TRBV14 and TRBJ2-1): EAGVTQFPSHSVIEKGQTVTLRCDPISGHDNLYWYRRVMGKEIKFLLHFVKESKQDESGMPNNRFLAERTGGTYSTLKVQPAELEDSGVYFCAILAGNEQFFGPGTRLTVL.

This chain connects TRBV29-1 to TRBJ1-2; 10 bases are a match to TRBD1. Germline CDR1 is SQVTM and CDR2 is ANQGSEA. V shed 4 bases and J 6 bases; nucleotides not matched to a gene: 8. The CDR3 length is 14 residues. The CDR3 sequence is CSVAGTGALDGYTF. The CDR3 coding sequence is TGCAGCGTTGCGGGGACAGGGGCCCTTGATGGCTACACCTTC.

This sequence joins TRBV30 and TRBJ1-1; the match to TRBD1 covers 7 bases. The CDR3 runs to 12 residues. The germline V gene encodes CDR1 GTSNPN and CDR2 SVGIG (reference sequence). The V and J ends lost 4 bases and 7 bases, in that order; junction bases with no gene match: 6. The CDR3 DNA reads TGTGCCTGGATGTACCGGGACAGTGAAGCTTTCTTT. Its translation: CAWMYRDSEAFF.

CDR3 amino acids: CAWSRTGVNEKLFF. The CDR3, as DNA: TGTGCCTGGAGTAGGACAGGGGTTAATGAAAAACTGTTTTTT. The chain combines TRBV30 with TRBJ1-4; TRBD1 matches 9 bases. CDR3 length: 14 residues. Germline V lookup: CDR1 GTSNPN, CDR2 SVGIG (reference sequence). V lost 2 bases to trimming and J lost 4 bases; unmatched junction nucleotides: 2.

The chain links TRBV5-6 to TRBJ1-3, with unresolved D. Germline CDR1 reads SGHDT; CDR2 reads YYEEEE. The CDR3 extends over 14 amino acids. Trimming left V 0 bases short and J 0 bases short, with 4 bases between. CDR3 in DNA: TGTGCCAGCAGCTTGGTGAGCTCTGGAAACACCATATATTTT. Its protein product is CASSLVSSGNTIYF.

A word on this clone: The junction differs from germline at one of its ends, possibly a read error. The rearrangement joins TRBV7-7 to TRBJ2-2; TRBD1 might be the D (6 bases). The CDR3 spans 14 residues. Per the germline V gene, CDR1 is SSHAT and CDR2 is FNYEAQ (reference sequence). CDR3 protein: CASSTDSGTGELFF. The CDR3 region has the DNA TGTGCTAGCAGCACGGACAGCGGCACCGGGGAGCTGTTTTTT. Combining the CDR3 with reference TRBV7-7 and TRBJ2-2 gives the whole variable domain GAGVSQSPRYKVTKRGQDVTLRCDPISSHATLYWYQQALGQGPEFLTYFNYEAQPDKSGLPSDRFSAERPEGSISTLTIQRTEQRDSAMYRCASSTDSGTGELFFGEGSRLTVL.

The chain combines TRBV5-1 with TRBJ1-1; D remains ambiguous. This CDR3 has 13 residues. Trimming took off 4 bases at V and 2 bases at J, with 9 bases between the two ends. Germline CDR1 SGHRS, CDR2 YFSETQ. The CDR3 reads CASSEGHNTEAFF. The CDR3 coding sequence is TGCGCCAGCAGCGAGGGCCATAACACTGAAGCTTTCTTT.

This rearrangement joins TRBV27 to TRBJ2-2, with 10 bases identical to TRBD2. Germline V CDR1 and CDR2: MNHEY, SMNVEV (reference sequence). The ends lost 5 bases at V and 3 bases at J; junction bases unmatched: 15. The CDR3 runs 19 residues. Here the CDR3 DNA reads TGTGCCAGCAGTCCCTTCCCCCCCGGGCTAGCGGGAGACACCGGGGAGCTGTTTTTT. It yields the protein CASSPFPPGLAGDTGELFF.